Given below is one T cell receptor beta chain in context. This sample is part of a study of blood T cell repertoires in COVID-19. Sequencing was performed with immunoSEQ multiplex PCR; in TCRdb, only in-frame clones are kept and a portion is missing. The sample has 150,000 to 200,000 clones, about four fifths seen once. CDR1 is SQVTM and CDR2 is ANQGSEA in the germline V gene. The CDR3 spans 15 residues. V lost 8 bases and J lost 0, with 17 bases in between. Sequenced sample: peripheral blood. This sequence was found in a woman in her thirties or forties with COVID-19, enrolled during active disease. The V and J genes are TRBV29-1 and TRBJ2-1, with D tentatively TRBD2 (7 bases). CDR3 sequence: CSPWGGRSSYNEQFF. CDR3 in DNA: TGCAGCCCCTGGGGGGGGCGAAGCTCCTACAATGAGCAGTTCTTC.